This entry concerns a single T cell receptor (beta chain). Antigen specificity is unknown. Arm-PCR with iRepertoire HTBI primers amplified the CDR3 regions for these TCR beta libraries. In the authors' methods: Identified across the samples were some 67 TRBV segments and more than twelve TRBJ segments. MiXCR, run by TCRdb on the multiplex PCR reads, gives a single entry per CDR3 protein. TCRdb's processing, not the authors', yielded these V and J calls. This table has 300,000 to 500,000 distinct CDR3 sequences, less than 25% appearing once. The V and J ends lost 1 base and 6 bases respectively, with 10 bases between them. CDR3 length equals 14 residues. In germline, CDR1 is SGHTA, CDR2 FQGNSA. This record comes from a study of regulatory T cells in long-lasting Graves disease. Study-wide results and limits: With persistent disease, TRBV28, TRBJ1-2 and TRBJ2-5 were the favored segments. Persistent Graves' patients showed less TCR diversity than newly diagnosed ones.

The time point is: persistent/refractory GD, antithyroid drugs over 5 years with positive TRAb. Isolated PBMC RNA provided the starting material for the TCR library. Graves' disease diagnosis followed American Thyroid Association guidelines. The clonotype originates from a female donor with Graves disease. The rearrangement joins TRBV7-2 to TRBJ1-5; D ambiguous. The sample consisted of peripheral blood mononuclear cells (PBMCs), taken when the disease was refractory, from a patient treated with antithyroid drugs. CDR3 coding DNA: TGTGCCAGCAGCTTAGGGGAGCCAGGTCAGCCCCAGCATTTT. It is translated as CASSLGEPGQPQHF.